These 28 T cell receptor beta chains were all obtained from the same sample, sequenced in a study of OX40 agonist ivuxolimab in advanced cancers. Measured with immunoSEQ multiplex PCR; TCRdb has only the in-frame clones, and not every one. This table has about 15,000 clones, 86% appearing once. Sequenced here: CD4+ or CD8+ T cells sorted from blood, sampled in a trial of the OX40 agonist ivuxolimab. The receptors come from an adult with an advanced solid tumor such as melanoma, head and neck, liver or kidney cancer.

The V gene is TRBV10-3, the J gene TRBJ2-5; the D is unclear. V was cut by 3 bases and J by 0 bases, with 11 bases left in between. The CDR3 runs to 15 residues. CDR1 ENHRY and CDR2 SYGVKD come from the germline V gene. The CDR3 bases are TGTGCCATCAGTGACCCAGACGAGGACCAAGAGACCCAGTACTTC. Amino acid sequence: CAISDPDEDQETQYF.

This chain uses TRBV30 with TRBJ2-5; D is uncertain. Trimming removed 4 bases at V and 5 bases at J, with 11 bases between. Germline loops: CDR1 GTSNPN, CDR2 SVGIG (reference sequence). This CDR3 contains 12 residues. The CDR3, as DNA: TGTGCCTGGACTAAGGGTCGCGAGACCCAGTACTTC. Its translation: CAWTKGRETQYF.

In its sample, this clone was seen once. This chain joins TRBV5-4 and TRBJ2-1; TRBD2 matches 11 bases. The CDR3 length is 15 residues. Trimming took 0 bases from V and 6 from J; bases not matched to a gene: 2. Per germline, CDR1 SGHNT and CDR2 YYREEE (reference sequence). The chain's CDR3 is CASSLVLAGANEQFF. The DNA of the CDR3 is TGTGCCAGCAGCTTGGTACTAGCGGGAGCCAATGAGCAGTTCTTC.

The chain is built from TRBV6-1 and TRBJ1-1, with TRBD1 matching 7 bases. Looked up from germline, CDR1 is MNHNS and CDR2 is SASEGT. V was clipped by 7 bases and J by 4 bases; unmatched bases: 6. This CDR3 is 13 amino acids long. CDR3 amino acids: CASKGQGGTEAFF. The CDR3 DNA reads TGTGCCAGCAAGGGGCAGGGGGGCACTGAAGCTTTCTTT.

V and J are TRBV6-5 and TRBJ2-1; TRBD2 aligns across 9 bases. There are 15 residues in the CDR3. Germline trimming cut 6 bases from V and 12 bases from J; bases unmatched to any gene: 15. Germline V CDR1 and CDR2: MNHEY, SVGAGI. CDR3 protein: CASRLSSGVVLGQFF. The DNA of the CDR3 is TGTGCCAGCAGATTATCTAGCGGGGTAGTTCTTGGGCAGTTCTTC.

V gene TRBV13 combines with J gene TRBJ1-4, with unresolved D. Trimming stripped 0 bases from V and 2 bases from J, with 4 bases between. Germline V gene lookup returns CDR1 PRHDT and CDR2 FYEKMQ (reference sequence). The CDR3 extends over 14 amino acids. CDR3 coding DNA: TGTGCCAGCAGCTTAGGGAATACTAATGAAAAACTGTTTTTT. It codes for CASSLGNTNEKLFF.

The chain carries TRBV28 and TRBJ1-1; D may be TRBD1 (5 bases). The CDR3 is 14 residues long. The ends were cut back, 3 bases at V and 3 bases at J, with 11 bases in the middle. Germline loops: CDR1 MDHEN, CDR2 SYDVKM. The CDR3 sequence is CASSFSGLDTEAFF. CDR3 in DNA: TGTGCCAGCAGTTTTTCGGGGCTGGACACTGAAGCTTTCTTT.

This chain uses TRBV4-2 with TRBJ2-3; D is unresolved. The CDR3 runs to 14 residues. V lost 5 bases and J lost 0, with 9 bases in between. The germline V gene encodes CDR1 LGHNA and CDR2 YNFKEQ. CDR3 sequence (DNA): TGTGCCAGCAGCGACGACGCGAGCACAGATACGCAGTATTTT. It yields the protein CASSDDASTDTQYF.

This chain joins TRBV27 and TRBJ2-5; 9 bases agree with TRBD1. Germline trimming cut 5 bases from V and 5 bases from J; bases unmatched to any gene: 9. Germline V gene sequence: CDR1 MNHEY, CDR2 SMNVEV (reference sequence). This CDR3 region has 15 residues. CDR3 in DNA: TGTGCCAGCAGTCCGCGGGACAGGGCCTGGGAGACCCAGTACTTC. This codes for CASSPRDRAWETQYF.

The V and J genes are TRBV28 and TRBJ2-1; 9 bases are a match to TRBD1. This CDR3 region has 14 residues. Germline CDR1 MDHEN, CDR2 SYDVKM. Trimming removed 3 bases from V and 9 bases from J; junction bases left unmatched: 6. CDR3: CASSFTGGHGEQFF. For the CDR3, the DNA is TGTGCCAGCAGTTTCACAGGGGGCCACGGTGAGCAGTTCTTC.

The rearrangement joins TRBV5-1 to TRBJ1-1, with 10 positions matching TRBD1. CDR1 and CDR2 (germline): SGHRS, YFSETQ. The CDR3 covers 15 residues. The trim removed 4 bases at V and 1 base at J, leaving 4 bases unmatched. This CDR3 reads CASSGGTGANTEAFF. The DNA for the CDR3 is TGCGCCAGCAGCGGGGGGACAGGGGCGAACACTGAAGCTTTCTTT. The full variable domain, rest sourced from reference TRBV5-1 and TRBJ1-1, is KAGVTQTPRYLIKTRGQQVTLSCSPISGHRSVSWYQQTPGQGLQFLFEYFSETQRNKGNFPGRFSGRQFSNSRSEMNVSTLELGDSALYLCASSGGTGANTEAFFGQGTRLTVV.

The chain recombines TRBV15 with TRBJ2-3; possible D gene TRBD2, 6 bases. This CDR3 is built from 15 residues. Germline V CDR1 and CDR2: LNHNV, YYDKDF (reference sequence). The V end lost 5 bases, the J end lost 4 bases, and 16 bases lay between the germline ends. CDR3 in DNA: TGTGCCACCAGCTGGGGAGTGAGCGGGTCAGATACGCAGTATTTT. Translated, it gives CATSWGVSGSDTQYF.

This clone was counted between two and nine times. V gene TRBV19 combines with J gene TRBJ1-1; D may be TRBD1 (5 bases). Germline lookup yields CDR1 LNHDA and CDR2 SQIVND (reference sequence). This CDR3 contains 14 residues. Trimming pared 5 bases from V and 5 bases from J, leaving 15 bases between. Written as DNA, the CDR3 is TGTGCCAGTAGTCGTCCCCGGGGGAATACTGAAGCTTTCTTT. It yields the protein CASSRPRGNTEAFF.

The genes are TRBV6-1 and TRBJ2-7; D gene uncertain. Germline assignment: CDR1 MNHNS and CDR2 SASEGT. This CDR3 comprises 13 residues. The germline V and J ends were trimmed by 1 base and 3 bases, with 7 bases remaining between them. Written as DNA, the CDR3 is TGTGCCAGCAGTGAAGGCAAGGGCTACGAGCAGTACTTC. It codes for CASSEGKGYEQYF.

This clone was seen only once. V and J are TRBV5-1 and TRBJ2-7; the match to TRBD1 covers 8 bases. Trimming at V came to 4 bases and at J to 2 bases, leaving 5 bases not matched to a gene. The CDR3 contains 14 residues. Germline CDR1 reads SGHRS; CDR2 reads YFSETQ. CDR3: CASSPGDRTYEQYF. CDR3 bases: TGCGCCAGCAGCCCGGGGGACAGGACCTACGAGCAGTACTTC.

This clone has only one observation. V and J are TRBV10-2 and TRBJ1-5; a possible D gene is TRBD1 (5 bases). The length of the CDR3 is 13 residues. Germline V gene data show CDR1 as WSHSY and CDR2 as SAAADI. Trimming pared 10 bases from V and 7 bases from J, leaving 17 bases between. The CDR3 DNA is TGCGCCACCACGGACGGGGGTGGGCAGCCCCAGCATTTT. As protein: CATTDGGGQPQHF.

The count of this clone is one. The chain uses TRBV2 and TRBJ2-5; 7 bases agree with TRBD2. The CDR3 consists of 13 residues. The germline V gene encodes CDR1 SNHLY and CDR2 FYNNEI. V trimming: 7 bases; J trimming: 5 bases; junction bases outside the gene matches: 7. The CDR3 nucleotides read TGTGCCAGCAACCCTGGACTAGGGGAGACCCAGTACTTC. It yields the protein CASNPGLGETQYF.

This chain uses TRBV27 with TRBJ2-1; D might be TRBD1 (5 bases). CDR1 and CDR2 from the germline V gene are MNHEY and SMNVEV (reference sequence). Trimming removed 5 bases at V and 4 bases at J, with 9 bases between. The CDR3 contains 13 residues. Here the CDR3 DNA reads TGTGCCAGCAGTAACCCAGGGTACAATGAGCAGTTCTTC. Protein sequence: CASSNPGYNEQFF.

This clone was picked up a small number of times. The chain uses TRBV28 and TRBJ2-3; perhaps TRBD1 as D (6 bases). There are 15 residues in the CDR3. CDR1 and CDR2 from the germline V gene are MDHEN and SYDVKM. V was shortened by 8 bases and J by 2 bases, with 17 bases between the two germline ends. The CDR3, as DNA: TGTGCCAGCGGCTCAGGGGCCCTAGCCACAGATACGCAGTATTTT. Translation: CASGSGALATDTQYF.

This clone was observed a handful of times. The V gene is TRBV15, the J gene TRBJ2-3; tentatively, D is TRBD2 (6 bases). Trimming pared 4 bases from V and 0 bases from J, leaving 11 bases between. In germline, CDR1 is LNHNV, CDR2 YYDKDF (reference sequence). There are 15 residues in the CDR3. The chain's CDR3 is CATSTQRASTDTQYF. CDR3 in DNA: TGTGCCACCAGCACCCAGCGGGCGAGCACAGATACGCAGTATTTT. The full variable domain, with the rest looked up from reference TRBV15 and TRBJ2-3, is DAMVIQNPRYQVTQFGKPVTLSCSQTLNHNVMYWYQQKSSQAPKLLFHYYDKDFNNEADTPDNFQSRRPNTSFCFLDIRSPGLGDTAMYLCATSTQRASTDTQYFGPGTRLTVL.

The gene calls are TRBV19 and TRBJ2-1; 9 bases map to TRBD2. The trim removed 0 bases at V and 9 bases at J, leaving 9 bases unmatched. Germline V gene sequence: CDR1 LNHDA, CDR2 SQIVND (reference sequence). This CDR3 is built from 16 residues. This chain's CDR3 is CASSIDPRVAGAEQFF. In DNA, the CDR3 is TGTGCCAGTAGTATAGATCCCCGGGTAGCGGGAGCTGAGCAGTTCTTC.

This clone is labeled as large. V is TRBV5-1 and J is TRBJ1-4, with TRBD1 as a possible D gene (6 bases). This CDR3 region has 14 residues. Germline CDR1 is SGHRS and CDR2 is YFSETQ. V lost 1 base and J lost 5, with 9 bases in between. CDR3 coding DNA: TGCGCCAGCAGCTTGACCGGACAGAATGAAAAACTGTTTTTT. This encodes CASSLTGQNEKLFF.

The rearrangement joins TRBV18 to TRBJ2-3, with TRBD1 identical over 11 bases. Germline V CDR1 and CDR2: KGHSH, LQKENI. The CDR3 runs to 14 residues. The ends lost 3 bases at V and 7 bases at J; junction bases unmatched: 3. In nucleotides, the CDR3 is TGTGCCAGCTCACCGGGGACAGGGGGTAATACGCAGTATTTT. It codes for CASSPGTGGNTQYF.

This clone was observed a handful of times. The chain joins TRBV19 to TRBJ2-3; D may be TRBD1 or TRBD2 (5 bases each). The CDR3 totals 14 residues. Germline CDR1 and CDR2: LNHDA and SQIVND (reference sequence). Trimming pared 5 bases from V and 4 bases from J, leaving 13 bases between. The CDR3 here is CASSPGPVADTQYF. CDR3 nucleotide sequence: TGTGCCAGTAGTCCGGGACCTGTCGCAGATACGCAGTATTTT.

V usage is TRBV2 and J usage is TRBJ1-3; D gene unclear. This CDR3 contains 14 residues. The germline V gene encodes CDR1 SNHLY and CDR2 FYNNEI. V lost 3 bases, J lost 0 bases, and 6 bases lay in between. The CDR3 spells CASSDEVSGNTIYF. CDR3 DNA: TGTGCCAGCAGTGACGAAGTCTCTGGAAACACCATATATTTT. The full variable domain, with the rest looked up from reference TRBV2 and TRBJ1-3, is EPEVTQTPSHQVTQMGQEVILRCVPISNHLYFYWYRQILGQKVEFLVSFYNNEISEKSEIFDDQFSVERPDGSNFTLKIRSTKLEDSAMYFCASSDEVSGNTIYFGEGSWLTVV.

V gene TRBV10-3 combines with J gene TRBJ2-1; D is unresolved. Germline V lookup: CDR1 ENHRY, CDR2 SYGVKD. This CDR3 contains 16 residues. V lost 0 bases, J lost 8 bases, and 17 bases lay in between. Here the CDR3 DNA reads TGTGCCATCAGTGAGTCTAGGAGTACCGCTCGTGATGAGCAGTTCTTC. It encodes CAISESRSTARDEQFF.

This chain links TRBV11-2 with TRBJ1-3; D uncertain. Between the trimmed V and J ends, which lost 5 bases and 0 bases, there was a span of 11 bases. CDR1 SGHAT and CDR2 FQNNGV come from the germline V gene. The CDR3 is made up of 15 amino acids. The CDR3 nucleotides are TGTGCCAGCAGCACACCGGGTTACTCTGGAAACACCATATATTTT. This translates into CASSTPGYSGNTIYF.

The chain couples TRBV18 to TRBJ2-5; no reliable D call. The CDR3 consists of 11 residues. Trimming shortened V by 2 bases and J by 5 bases, and 3 bases separated the two germline ends. Germline V gene lookup returns CDR1 KGHSH and CDR2 LQKENI. The DNA of the CDR3 is TGTGCCAGCTCACCAGGGGAGACCCAGTACTTC. Protein product: CASSPGETQYF.